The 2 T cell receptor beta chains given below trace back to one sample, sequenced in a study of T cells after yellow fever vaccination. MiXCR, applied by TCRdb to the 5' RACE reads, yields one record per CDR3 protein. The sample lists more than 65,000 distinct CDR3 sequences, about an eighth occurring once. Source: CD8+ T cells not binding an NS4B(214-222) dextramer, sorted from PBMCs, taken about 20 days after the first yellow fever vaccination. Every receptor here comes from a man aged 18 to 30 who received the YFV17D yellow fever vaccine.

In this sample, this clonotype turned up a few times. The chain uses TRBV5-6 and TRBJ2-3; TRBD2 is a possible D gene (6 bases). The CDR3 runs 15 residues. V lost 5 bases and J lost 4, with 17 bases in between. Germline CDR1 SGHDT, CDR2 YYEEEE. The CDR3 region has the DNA TGTGCCAGCAGAGGAGGGCAGCTGGATGCAGATACGCAGTATTTT. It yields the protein CASRGGQLDADTQYF.

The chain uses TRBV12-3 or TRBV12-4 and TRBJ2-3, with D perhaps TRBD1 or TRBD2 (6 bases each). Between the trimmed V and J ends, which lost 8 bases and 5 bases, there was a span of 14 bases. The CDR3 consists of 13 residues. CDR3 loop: CASGPGAVDTQYF. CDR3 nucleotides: TGTGCCAGCGGCCCGGGGGCGGTAGATACGCAGTATTTT.